This is a list of T cell receptor beta chains from one sample in a study of blood T cell repertoires in COVID-19. Data came from immunoSEQ multiplex PCR; TCRdb stores just in-frame clones and leaves some out. The top ten clones hold roughly 9% of a sample with about 73,000 clones, roughly 89% of them seen once. Material for sequencing was peripheral blood. Receptors originate from a man at least 80 years old with acute or convalescent COVID-19. CDR3s include the opening cysteine and the closing phenylalanine or tryptophan. D genes are given only for firm matches. A clone size is listed for some rows: how often the clone was seen (once, few, many), or a class if it is expanded.

>NA|TRBD2|TRBV19|TRBJ2-3
CACGSGAGYTDTQYF
TGTGCCTGCGGGAGTGGAGCGGGCTACACAGATACGCAGTATTTT
>once|NA|TRBV24-1|TRBJ1-1
CATSDSGTPNTEAFF
TGTGCCACCAGTGATTCCGGGACACCGAACACTGAAGCTTTCTTT
>NA|TRBD1|TRBV6-1|TRBJ1-2
CASSEAQGAYSGYTF
TGTGCCAGCAGTGAAGCGCAGGGGGCTTATAGTGGCTACACCTTC
>NA|TRBD2|TRBV3-1/TRBV3-2|TRBJ2-7
CASSPGTSGSYEQYF
TGTGCCAGCAGCCCCGGGACTAGCGGTTCCTACGAGCAGTACTTC
>NA|TRBD1|TRBV5-8|TRBJ1-2
CASSFQGADYGYTF
TGTGCCAGCAGCTTTCAGGGGGCAGACTATGGCTACACCTTC
>NA|TRBD1|TRBV9|TRBJ2-4
CASSVGTGGTENIQYF
TGTGCCAGCAGCGTAGGCACAGGGGGGACAGAAAACATTCAGTACTTC
>NA|NA|TRBV19|TRBJ2-7
CASTAIAGSSYEQYF
TGTGCCAGTACCGCCATCGCGGGGAGCTCCTACGAGCAGTACTTC
>NA|NA|TRBV2|TRBJ2-1
CASMRQYNEQFF
TGTGCCAGCATGAGGCAGTACAATGAGCAGTTCTTC
>NA|NA|TRBV13|TRBJ1-1
CASSFPSSLGGAFF
TGTGCCAGCAGCTTTCCATCCTCATTGGGGGGAGCTTTCTTT
>NA|TRBD1|TRBV5-3|TRBJ1-1
CARSLQGAWTEAFF
TGTGCCAGAAGCCTCCAGGGGGCTTGGACTGAAGCTTTCTTT
>NA|NA|TRBV12-3/TRBV12-4|TRBJ1-2
CASGTGYYGYTF
TGTGCCAGCGGAACCGGGTACTATGGCTACACCTTC
>NA|NA|TRBV5-1|TRBJ1-2
CASSLGQGMIGYTF
TGCGCCAGCAGCTTGGGGCAGGGGATGATCGGCTACACCTTC
>NA|NA|TRBV30|TRBJ1-3
CALTTSGNTIYF
TGTGCCTTGACAACCTCTGGAAACACCATATATTTT
>NA|NA|TRBV2|TRBJ2-5
CASSLLPQETQYF
TGTGCCAGCAGTCTACTCCCGCAAGAGACCCAGTACTTC
>once|NA|TRBV28|TRBJ1-1
CASTSQLAGASSSLIF
TGTGCCAGCACCTCTCAGCTGGCAGGGGCGTCATCGTCCTTGATCTTT
>NA|TRBD1|TRBV11-3|TRBJ2-1
CASSLGDRVSNEQFF
TGTGCCAGCAGCTTAGGGGACAGGGTCTCCAATGAGCAGTTCTTC
>NA|TRBD2|TRBV19|TRBJ2-7
CASSIVAGGLHYEQYF
TGTGCCAGTAGTATAGTGGCGGGAGGGCTCCACTACGAGCAGTACTTC
>few|TRBD1|TRBV19|TRBJ1-5
CASSIWAGGYQPQHF
TGTGCCAGTAGTATTTGGGCAGGGGGTTATCAGCCCCAGCATTTT
>NA|NA|TRBV6-5|TRBJ1-4
CASSYSAGKANEKLFF
TGTGCCAGCAGTTACTCGGCGGGCAAGGCTAATGAAAAACTGTTTTTT
>NA|TRBD1|TRBV15|TRBJ1-5
CATSRVQGSQPQHF
TGTGCCACCAGCAGAGTACAGGGGAGCCAGCCCCAGCATTTT
>NA|TRBD1|TRBV5-6|TRBJ2-1
CASSPRRTGGYNEQFF
TGTGCCAGCAGCCCCAGGCGGACAGGGGGTTACAATGAGCAGTTCTTC
>NA|NA|TRBV30|TRBJ2-7
CAWSWGAYEQYF
TGTGCCTGGAGTTGGGGAGCCTACGAGCAGTACTTC
>NA|TRBD1|TRBV29-1|TRBJ1-4
CSVEAGGDEKLFF
TGCAGCGTCGAAGCAGGGGGAGATGAAAAACTGTTTTTT
>NA|NA|TRBV5-1|TRBJ1-4
CASSLSGDSEKLFF
TGCGCCAGCAGCTTAAGCGGGGATTCGGAAAAACTGTTTTTT
>NA|TRBD1|TRBV9|TRBJ2-2
CASSVSLGQAGNTGELFF
TGTGCCAGCAGCGTATCCTTAGGACAGGCTGGGAACACCGGGGAGCTGTTTTTT
>NA|TRBD1|TRBV3-1/TRBV3-2|TRBJ2-7
CASSHSDRGYEQYF
TGTGCCAGCAGCCATTCGGACAGGGGTTACGAGCAGTACTTC
>NA|TRBD1|TRBV2|TRBJ1-5
CATTGVSNQPQHF
TGTGCCACAACAGGGGTTAGCAATCAGCCCCAGCATTTT
>NA|TRBD1|TRBV9|TRBJ1-1
CASSGETGLTEAFF
TGTGCCAGCAGCGGAGAGACAGGGCTTACTGAAGCTTTCTTT
>NA|NA|TRBV12-3/TRBV12-4|TRBJ1-1
CASRNRNAFF
TGTGCCAGCAGGAACAGGAACGCTTTCTTT
>NA|NA|TRBV18|TRBJ2-5
CASSGSGEQETQYF
TGTGCCAGCTCAGGATCGGGAGAGCAAGAGACCCAGTACTTC
>NA|NA|TRBV7-9|TRBJ2-3
CASSLAKWVAQTTDTQYF
TGTGCCAGCAGCTTAGCAAAGTGGGTAGCGCAGACCACAGATACGCAGTATTTT
>NA|TRBD1|TRBV3-1/TRBV3-2|TRBJ2-7
CASRSDRGKWEQYF
TGTGCCAGCAGGTCGGACAGGGGCAAGTGGGAGCAGTACTTC
>NA|NA|TRBV9|TRBJ2-7
CASSGQDMSYEQYF
TGTGCCAGCAGCGGCCAGGACATGTCCTACGAGCAGTACTTC
>NA|TRBD1|TRBV27|TRBJ1-5
CASSPGTVSNQPQHF
TGTGCCAGCAGTCCTGGGACAGTTAGCAATCAGCCCCAGCATTTT
>few|NA|TRBV2|TRBJ1-1
CASRNRVGEAFF
TGTGCCAGCAGAAACAGGGTTGGTGAAGCTTTCTTT
>NA|NA|TRBV19|TRBJ1-1
CAVLGGAEAFF
TGTGCCGTCCTTGGGGGCGCTGAAGCTTTCTTT
>NA|NA|TRBV6-5|TRBJ1-2
CASSYSDANYGYTF
TGTGCCAGCAGTTACAGCGATGCTAACTATGGCTACACCTTC
>NA|TRBD1|TRBV7-3|TRBJ2-3
CASSSYRGDTQYF
TGTGCCAGCAGCTCGTACAGGGGGGATACGCAGTATTTT
>NA|NA|TRBV19|TRBJ1-1
CASSTAAGWSTEAFF
TGTGCCAGTAGTACCGCGGCCGGGTGGAGCACTGAAGCTTTCTTT
>NA|TRBD1|TRBV5-1|TRBJ1-2
CASSLAGTDYGYTF
TGCGCCAGCAGCTTGGCCGGGACAGATTATGGCTACACCTTC
>NA|NA|TRBV6-5|TRBJ2-7
CASSLTGREQYF
TGTGCCAGCAGCCTTACAGGGCGCGAGCAGTACTTC
>NA|TRBD1|TRBV27|TRBJ2-1
CASSLYDRAGYNEQFF
TGTGCCAGCAGTTTATATGACAGGGCCGGCTACAATGAGCAGTTCTTC
>NA|NA|TRBV5-1|TRBJ1-5
CASSLGVNSNQPQHF
TGCGCCAGCAGCTTGGGAGTAAATAGCAATCAGCCCCAGCATTTT
>NA|TRBD1|TRBV9|TRBJ1-2
CASSVGGGPYGYTF
TGTGCCAGCAGCGTAGGAGGGGGCCCCTATGGCTACACCTTC
>NA|NA|TRBV10-3|TRBJ1-1
CAIRPPGAYTEAFF
TGTGCCATCAGGCCCCCAGGGGCGTACACTGAAGCTTTCTTT
>NA|NA|TRBV19|TRBJ2-3
CASSIGGTFTDTQYF
TGTGCCAGTAGTATAGGGGGGACTTTCACAGATACGCAGTATTTT
>NA|NA|TRBV30|TRBJ1-1
CACLWYTEAFF
TGTGCCTGCCTATGGTACACTGAAGCTTTCTTT
>NA|NA|TRBV7-2|TRBJ1-5
CASSLEGVQPQHF
TGTGCCAGCAGCTTAGAAGGGGTGCAGCCCCAGCATTTT
>NA|NA|TRBV5-6|TRBJ2-7
CASSLPAGYEQYF
TGTGCCAGCAGCCTCCCGGCAGGATACGAGCAGTACTTC
>NA|TRBD1|TRBV19|TRBJ2-4
CASSPWTGRAKNIQYF
TGTGCCAGTAGTCCCTGGACAGGGCGGGCCAAAAACATTCAGTACTTC
>few|TRBD1|TRBV14|TRBJ2-3
CASSLGGGRGPVGSTDTQYF
TGTGCCAGCAGCCTCGGAGGGGGCAGGGGGCCCGTCGGTAGCACAGATACGCAGTATTTT
>few|NA|TRBV7-8|TRBJ1-1
CASSLAAGRPPSGTEAFF
TGTGCCAGCAGCTTAGCGGCAGGGCGACCCCCCTCAGGCACTGAAGCTTTCTTT
>NA|NA|TRBV12-5|TRBJ2-7
CASGLNTAYEQYF
TGTGCTAGTGGCCTCAACACCGCCTACGAGCAGTACTTC
>NA|NA|TRBV6-5|TRBJ1-2
CATLTGFGYTF
TGTGCCACCCTCACAGGGTTCGGCTACACCTTC
>NA|NA|TRBV4-1|TRBJ2-2
CASSQETGTGELFF
TGCGCCAGCAGCCAAGAAACTGGCACCGGGGAGCTGTTTTTT